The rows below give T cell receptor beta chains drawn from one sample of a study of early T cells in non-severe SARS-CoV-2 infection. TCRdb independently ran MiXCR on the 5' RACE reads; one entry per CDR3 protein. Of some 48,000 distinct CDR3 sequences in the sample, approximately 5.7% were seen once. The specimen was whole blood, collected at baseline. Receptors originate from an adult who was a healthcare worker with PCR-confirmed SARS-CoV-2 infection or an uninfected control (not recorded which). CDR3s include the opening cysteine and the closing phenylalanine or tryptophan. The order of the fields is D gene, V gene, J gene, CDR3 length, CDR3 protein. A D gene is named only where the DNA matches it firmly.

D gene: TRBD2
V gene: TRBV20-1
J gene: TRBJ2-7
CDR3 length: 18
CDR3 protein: CSADNAFLAGAPGSEQYF

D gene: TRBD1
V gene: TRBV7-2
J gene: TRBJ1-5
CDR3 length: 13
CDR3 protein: CASSLSGGQPQHF

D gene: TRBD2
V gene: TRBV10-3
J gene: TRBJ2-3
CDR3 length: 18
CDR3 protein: CAISPNLLAGGGADTQYF

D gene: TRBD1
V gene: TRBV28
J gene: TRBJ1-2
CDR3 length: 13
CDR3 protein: CASSPTGEDGYTF

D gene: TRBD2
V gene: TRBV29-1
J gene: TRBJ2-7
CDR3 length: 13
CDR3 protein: CSVGAGGPYEQYF

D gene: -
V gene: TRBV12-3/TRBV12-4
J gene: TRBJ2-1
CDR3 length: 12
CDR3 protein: CASSLYRNEQFF

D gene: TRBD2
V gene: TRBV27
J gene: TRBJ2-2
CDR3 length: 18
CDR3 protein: CASSLRTSGRAGTGELFF

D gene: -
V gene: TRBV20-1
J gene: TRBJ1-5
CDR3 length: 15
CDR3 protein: CSARVTGYGNQPQHF

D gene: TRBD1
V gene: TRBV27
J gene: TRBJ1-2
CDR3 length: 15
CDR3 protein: CASSPKPGQGHGYTF

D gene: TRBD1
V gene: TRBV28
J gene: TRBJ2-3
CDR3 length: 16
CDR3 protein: CASRLRQGTGTDTQYF

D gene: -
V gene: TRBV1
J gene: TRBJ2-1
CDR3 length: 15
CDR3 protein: CTSSQHYSSYNEQFF

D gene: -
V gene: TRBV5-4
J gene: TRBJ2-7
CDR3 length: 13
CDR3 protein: CASSYDRTYEQYF

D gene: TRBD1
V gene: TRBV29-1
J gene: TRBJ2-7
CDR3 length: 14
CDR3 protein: CSVAGDRVTYEQYF

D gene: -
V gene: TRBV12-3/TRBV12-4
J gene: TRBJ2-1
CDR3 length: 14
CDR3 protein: CASSRLAEINEQFF

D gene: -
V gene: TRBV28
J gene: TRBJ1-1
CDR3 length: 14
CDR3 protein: CASRDSNREAEAFF

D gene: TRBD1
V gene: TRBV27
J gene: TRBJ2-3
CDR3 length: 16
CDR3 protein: CASSSSPGQGADTQYF

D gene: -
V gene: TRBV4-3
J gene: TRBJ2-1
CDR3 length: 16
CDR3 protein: CASSQGLRSSYNEQFF

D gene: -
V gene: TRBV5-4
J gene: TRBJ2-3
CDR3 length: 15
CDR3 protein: CASSPGGVGTDTQYF

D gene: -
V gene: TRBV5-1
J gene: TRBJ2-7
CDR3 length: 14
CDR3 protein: CASSLDARQYEQYF

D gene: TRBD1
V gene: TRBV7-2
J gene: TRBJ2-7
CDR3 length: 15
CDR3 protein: CASSWGQHPDPEQYF

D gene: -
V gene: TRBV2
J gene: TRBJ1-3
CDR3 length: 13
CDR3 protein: CASTGIPGNTIYF

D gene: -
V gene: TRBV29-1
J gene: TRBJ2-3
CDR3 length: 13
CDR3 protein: CSVDSGGGDTQYF

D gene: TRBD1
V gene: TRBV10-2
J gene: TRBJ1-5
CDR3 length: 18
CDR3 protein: CASRKDLQGARNNQPQHF

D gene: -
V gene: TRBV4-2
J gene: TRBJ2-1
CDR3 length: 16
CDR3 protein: CASSTSKGQSYNEQFF

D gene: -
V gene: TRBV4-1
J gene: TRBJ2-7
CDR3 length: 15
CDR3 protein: CASSQGSRSSYEQYF

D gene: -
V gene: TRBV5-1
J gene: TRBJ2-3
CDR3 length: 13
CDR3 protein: CASTIGYTDTQYF

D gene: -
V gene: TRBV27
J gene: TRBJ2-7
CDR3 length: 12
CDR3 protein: CASALSSYEQYF

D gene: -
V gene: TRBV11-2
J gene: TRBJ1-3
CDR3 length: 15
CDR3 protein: CASGEGRISGNTIYF

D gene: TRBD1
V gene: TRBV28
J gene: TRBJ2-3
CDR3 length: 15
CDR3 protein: CASSLGDRGRDTQYF

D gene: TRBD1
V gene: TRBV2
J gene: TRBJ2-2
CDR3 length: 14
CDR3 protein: CASSGQANTGELFF

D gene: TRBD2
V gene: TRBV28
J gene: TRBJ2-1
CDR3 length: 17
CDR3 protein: CASSSSGREGTYNEQFF

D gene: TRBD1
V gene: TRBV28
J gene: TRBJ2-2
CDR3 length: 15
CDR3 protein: CASSWDRGKAGELFF

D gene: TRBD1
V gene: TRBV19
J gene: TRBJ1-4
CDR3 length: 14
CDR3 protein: CASSTFGTDEKLFF

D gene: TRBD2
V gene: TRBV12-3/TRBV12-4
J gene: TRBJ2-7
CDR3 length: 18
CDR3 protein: CASRLGLAGAGSSYEQYF

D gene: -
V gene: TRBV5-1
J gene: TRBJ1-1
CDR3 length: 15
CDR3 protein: CASSLAVTGSTEAFF

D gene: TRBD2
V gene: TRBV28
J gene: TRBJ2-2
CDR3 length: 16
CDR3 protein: CASSSGTSGIAGELFF

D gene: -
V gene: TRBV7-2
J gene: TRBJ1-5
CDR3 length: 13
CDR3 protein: CASSARSGQPQHF

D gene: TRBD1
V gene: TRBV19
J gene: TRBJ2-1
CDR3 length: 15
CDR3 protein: CASSEAGTGADEQFF

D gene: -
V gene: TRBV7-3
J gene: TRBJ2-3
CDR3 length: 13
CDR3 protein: CASSLYFTDTQYF

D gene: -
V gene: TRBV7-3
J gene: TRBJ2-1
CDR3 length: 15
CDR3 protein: CASSLIVSGYNEQFF

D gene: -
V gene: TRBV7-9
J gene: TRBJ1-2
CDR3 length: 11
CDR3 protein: CASSRGEGYTF

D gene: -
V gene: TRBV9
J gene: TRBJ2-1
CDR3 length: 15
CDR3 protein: CASSSTISSYNEQFF

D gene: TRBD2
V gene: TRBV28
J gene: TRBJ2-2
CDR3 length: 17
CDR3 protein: CASSSPGTSGGSGELFF